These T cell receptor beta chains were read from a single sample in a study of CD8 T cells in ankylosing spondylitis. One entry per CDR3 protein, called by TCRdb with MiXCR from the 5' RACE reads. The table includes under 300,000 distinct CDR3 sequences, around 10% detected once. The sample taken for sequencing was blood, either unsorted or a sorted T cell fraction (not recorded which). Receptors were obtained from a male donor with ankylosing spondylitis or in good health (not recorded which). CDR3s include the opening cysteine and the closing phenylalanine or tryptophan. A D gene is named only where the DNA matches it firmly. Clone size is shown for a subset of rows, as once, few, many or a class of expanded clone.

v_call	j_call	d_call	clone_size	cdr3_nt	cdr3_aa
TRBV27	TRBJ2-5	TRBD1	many	TGTGCCAGCAGTCCCACCCCGGGACAGATCCGGGAGACCCAGTACTTC	CASSPTPGQIRETQYF
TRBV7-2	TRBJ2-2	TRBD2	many	TGTGCCAGCAGCTCCTTAGCGGGACTCACCGGGGAGCTGTTTTTT	CASSSLAGLTGELFF
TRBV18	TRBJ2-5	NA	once	TGTGCCAGCTCACCACCGCGAACTCTGTACCAAGAGACCCAGTACTTC	CASSPPRTLYQETQYF
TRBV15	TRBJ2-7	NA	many	TGTGCCACCAGCAGCTTACTAAACCCTGCCTACGAGCAGTACTTC	CATSSLLNPAYEQYF
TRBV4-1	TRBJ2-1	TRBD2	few	TGCGCCAGCAGCCAAGAGTCTAGCGGGGGGTTTGAGCAGTTCTTC	CASSQESSGGFEQFF
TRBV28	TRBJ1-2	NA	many	TGTGCCAGCATTCCAGGCGGCAGGACAAGCGGCTACACCTTC	CASIPGGRTSGYTF
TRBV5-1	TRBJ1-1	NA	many	TGCGCCAGCACGGGTGGCGGGAACACTGAAGCTTTCTTT	CASTGGGNTEAFF
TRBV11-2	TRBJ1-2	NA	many	TGTGCCAGCAGCTTAGCAACAGGGTTCCACTATGGCTACACCTTC	CASSLATGFHYGYTF
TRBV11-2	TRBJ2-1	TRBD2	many	TGTGCCTCGACTAGCGGCTTCTACAATGAGCAGTTCTTC	CASTSGFYNEQFF
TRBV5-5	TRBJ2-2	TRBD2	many	TGTGCCAGCAGCCGTAGCGGGGCTAACACCGGGGAGCTGTTTTTT	CASSRSGANTGELFF
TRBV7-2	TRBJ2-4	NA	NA	TGTGCCAGCGATCAAGGCGGTTCCAAAAACATTCAGTACTTC	CASDQGGSKNIQYF